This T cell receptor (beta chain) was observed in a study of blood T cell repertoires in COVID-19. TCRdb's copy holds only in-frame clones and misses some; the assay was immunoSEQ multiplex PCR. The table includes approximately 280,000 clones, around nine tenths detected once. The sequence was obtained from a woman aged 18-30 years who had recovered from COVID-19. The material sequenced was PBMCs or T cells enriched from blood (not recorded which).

In DNA, the CDR3 is TGCGCCAGCAGCCAGGACCTCAGGGGGTTCGGCACTAGCTACACCTTC. Amino acids: CASSQDLRGFGTSYTF. The V call is TRBV4-1, the J call TRBJ1-2; 7 bases agree with TRBD1. J gave up 9 bases and V 3 bases, and 16 bases lay outside the gene matches. The CDR3 is 16 amino acids. Germline loops: CDR1 MGHRA, CDR2 YSYEKL.